This T cell receptor beta chain was obtained from a study of T cells in Graves' hyperthyroidism and ophthalmopathy. Across the study: Blood was drawn when the patient was first diagnosed and still untreated. Notes on the study in general: Appearing also in blood were most of the thyroid clonotypes expanded above 0.001.

Each diagnosis drew on symptoms, thyroxine, TRAb, thyroid ultrasound and orbital computed tomography findings. For this clonotype: Its antigen is currently unknown.

Regions amplified from RNA transcripts were the TCR beta CDR3 regions. RT-PCR in the first round (using the HTBI primer set) targeted the TCR CDR3. TCRdb reprocessed the multiplex PCR reads with MiXCR, giving one entry per CDR3 protein. The table lists more than 300,000 distinct CDR3 sequences, about 17% of them singletons, with approximately 33% in the top ten. The TCR comes from a woman aged 30 to 39 with Graves' hyperthyroidism that later progressed to Graves' ophthalmopathy. Material for sequencing was blood.

The CDR3: CASSAQTGGRGIPYEQYF. CDR3 bases: TGTGCCAGCAGCGCACAAACAGGGGGCCGGGGGATTCCCTACGAGCAGTACTTC. The genes are TRBV7-9 and TRBJ2-7; 9 bases agree with TRBD1. Trimming at V came to 5 bases and at J to 2 bases, leaving 16 bases not matched to a gene. Looked up from germline, CDR1 is SEHNR and CDR2 is FQNEAQ (reference sequence). The CDR3 is 18 amino acids.